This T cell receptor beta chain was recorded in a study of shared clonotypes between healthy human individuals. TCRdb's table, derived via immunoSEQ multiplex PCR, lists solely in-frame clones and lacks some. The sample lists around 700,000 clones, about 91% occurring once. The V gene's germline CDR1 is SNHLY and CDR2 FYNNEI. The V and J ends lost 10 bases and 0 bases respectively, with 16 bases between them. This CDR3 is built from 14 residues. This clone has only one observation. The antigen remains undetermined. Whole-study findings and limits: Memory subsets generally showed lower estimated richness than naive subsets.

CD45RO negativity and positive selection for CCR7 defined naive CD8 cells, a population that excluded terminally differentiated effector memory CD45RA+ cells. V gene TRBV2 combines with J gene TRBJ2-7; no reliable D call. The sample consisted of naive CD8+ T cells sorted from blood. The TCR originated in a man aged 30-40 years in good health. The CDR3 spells CATHTDLNSYEQYF. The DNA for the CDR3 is TGTGCCACCCACACAGACCTTAACTCCTACGAGCAGTACTTC.